This TCR beta chain appears in the sequencing data of a study of cytomegalovirus exposure and HLA in healthy donors. The PCR ran on 60 Vbeta and 13 Jbeta primers. Method: immunoSEQ multiplex PCR; TCRdb's copy keeps in-frame clones and lacks some. There are 180,000 or so clones in the sample; about 83% occur only once, and roughly 2.7% lies in the top ten. Trimming took off 6 bases at V and 4 bases at J, with 7 bases between the two ends. The CDR3 runs to 11 residues. Per germline, CDR1 MNHNS and CDR2 SASEGT. This rearrangement joins TRBV6-1 to TRBJ2-7; TRBD2 might be the D (5 bases). Input material: PBMCs. The clonotype originates from a female donor in good health and CMV-seronegative. The CDR3 protein is CASSRGYEQYF. The DNA for the CDR3 is TGTGCCAGCAGCCGCGGGTACGAGCAGTACTTC.